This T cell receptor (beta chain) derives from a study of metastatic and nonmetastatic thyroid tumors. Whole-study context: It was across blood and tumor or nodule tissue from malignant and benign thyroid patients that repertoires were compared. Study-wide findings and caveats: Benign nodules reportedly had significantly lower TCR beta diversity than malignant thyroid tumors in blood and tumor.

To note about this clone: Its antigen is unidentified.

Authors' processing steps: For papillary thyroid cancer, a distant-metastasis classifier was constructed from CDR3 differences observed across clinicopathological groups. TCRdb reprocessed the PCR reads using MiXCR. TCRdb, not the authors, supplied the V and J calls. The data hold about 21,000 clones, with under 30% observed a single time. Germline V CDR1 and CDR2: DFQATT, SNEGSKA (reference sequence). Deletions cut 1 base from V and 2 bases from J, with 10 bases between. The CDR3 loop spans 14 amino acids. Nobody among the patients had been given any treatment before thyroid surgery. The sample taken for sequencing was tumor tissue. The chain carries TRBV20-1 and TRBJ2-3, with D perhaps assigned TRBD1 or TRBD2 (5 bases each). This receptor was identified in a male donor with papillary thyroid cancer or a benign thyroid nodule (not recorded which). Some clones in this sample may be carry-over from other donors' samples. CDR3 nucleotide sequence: TGCAGTGCTAGAGTCGGGGCGGACACAGATACGCAGTATTTT. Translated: CSARVGADTDTQYF.